This T cell receptor beta chain was recovered during a study of PD-L1 blockade in urothelial cancer. Turning to the study itself: T cells were recovered from blood samples at a median of roughly 150,000.

This clone has only one observation. This table comes from immunoSEQ multiplex PCR, and its TCRdb copy is limited to in-frame clones, with some not included. The data contain 45,000 to 55,000 clones, approximately 84% of them seen just once; the ten biggest clones take up over 1%. Specified time point: pretreatment peripheral blood. The receptor comes from a man aged 45-65 years with urothelial cancer. The source was PBMCs, collected around atezolizumab (anti-PD-L1) treatment.

In DNA, the CDR3 is TGTGCCAGCTCGAAGTTAGAGCGGGAGATCTGGGGAGATACGCAGTATTTT. It translates to CASSKLEREIWGDTQYF. V and J are TRBV18 and TRBJ2-3; 8 nucleotides line up with TRBD2. V lost 6 bases to trimming and J lost 5 bases; unmatched junction nucleotides: 16. CDR3 length: 17 residues. Per the germline V gene, CDR1 is KGHSH and CDR2 is LQKENI.